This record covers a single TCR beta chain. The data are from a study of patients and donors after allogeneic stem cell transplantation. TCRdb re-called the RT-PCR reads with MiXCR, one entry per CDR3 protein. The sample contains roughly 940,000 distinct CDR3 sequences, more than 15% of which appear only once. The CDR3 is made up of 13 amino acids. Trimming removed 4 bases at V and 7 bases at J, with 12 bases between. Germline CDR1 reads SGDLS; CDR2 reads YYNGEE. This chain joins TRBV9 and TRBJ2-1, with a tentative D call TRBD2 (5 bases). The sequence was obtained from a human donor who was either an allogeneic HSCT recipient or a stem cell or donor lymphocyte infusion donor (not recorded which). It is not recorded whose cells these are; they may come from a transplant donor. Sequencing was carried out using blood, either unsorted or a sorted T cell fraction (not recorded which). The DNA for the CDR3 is TGTGCCAGCAGCTTCGGAGGTGGAAATGAGCAGTTCTTC. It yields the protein CASSFGGGNEQFF.